Below, 19 T cell receptor beta chains from the same sample are listed, as sequenced in a study of tissue T cells after allogeneic stem cell transplantation (dated 2022 in TCRdb). Receptor libraries were prepared by the immunoSEQ multiplex PCR assay. TCRdb took this table from immuneACCESS and kept in-frame rearrangements with V and J called. Such tables lack part of the clones; where checked against another copy, unresolved V genes explain under half of the gap, and the rest is unexplained. The sample has approximately 2,100 clones on record, about half of them singletons. Approximately 22% of the sample rests with the top ten. The time point label here, explained by the study, means: mouse harvest day 7 after allogeneic transplant. Mouse grafts consisting of 10^7 T-cell-depleted bone marrow cells combined with 10^6 splenic CD5+ T cells were administered by tail vein injection. Sequences were obtained from spleen. These TCRs come from a female BALB/c mouse given C57BL/6 T cells with graft-versus-host disease after an allogeneic hematopoietic cell transplant.

This clone was counted between two and nine times. These gene names are mouse names. The read gets to within 1 residue of the CDR3 end, and the germline J gene fills in the rest. V gene TRBV1 combines with J gene TRBJ2-1; TRBD1 matches 7 bases. The V gene end was trimmed by 4 bases and the J gene end by 6 bases; junction bases not matched to a gene: 3. The germline V gene encodes CDR1 NSQYPW and CDR2 LRSPGD (reference sequence). This CDR3 comprises 13 residues. CDR3 loop: CTCSVGTVAEQFF. CDR3 DNA (partial): TGCACCTGCAGTGTAGGGACAGTTGCTGAGCAGTTC.

In regard to this clone: Gene names denote mouse genes. The read halts 1 residue ahead of the CDR3 end, with the missing end drawn from the germline J gene. The J gene is TRBJ2-7, the V gene TRBV12-2; D is ambiguous. With 0 bases removed from V and 3 bases from J, the gap between germline ends came to 5 bases. CDR3 length: 12 residues. Per the germline V gene, CDR1 is SGHLS and CDR2 is HYDKME. The covered CDR3 bases are TGTGCCAGCTCTCTCCCACTCTATGAACAGTAC. Translated: CASSLPLYEQY. The whole CDR3 sequence reads CASSLPLYEQYF.

A note on this clone: The genes and germline here are from mouse. The read ends 1 residue shy of where the CDR3 ends; the end is completed using the germline J gene. V and J are TRBV13-1 and TRBJ2-5; maybe TRBD1 (5 bases). V was clipped by 2 bases and J by 2 bases, with 6 bases between them. The V gene's germline CDR1 is NSHNY and CDR2 SYGAGN. The CDR3 has 13 residues. CDR3 DNA (partial): TGTGCCAGCAGTGACCAGGGCCAAGACACCCAGTAC. It specifies CASSDQGQDTQY. The whole CDR3 region reads CASSDQGQDTQYF.

As regards this clone: Gene names follow the mouse nomenclature. The observed sequence ends 1 residue before the CDR3 terminus, with the missing tail filled in from the germline J gene. The chain couples TRBV12-1 to TRBJ1-5, with D perhaps TRBD1 (5 bases). The germline gives CDR1 SGHSN, CDR2 HYEKVE. V was cut by 4 bases and J by 0 bases, with 12 bases left in between. This CDR3 comprises 15 residues. This chain's CDR3 is CASSSGTHNNQAPLF. Incomplete CDR3 DNA: TGTGCCAGCTCCTCCGGGACTCATAACAACCAGGCTCCGCTT.

As for this clone: All gene names here are mouse names. The sequenced fragment ends 1 residue before the CDR3 boundary, so the rest is inferred from the germline J gene. V and J are TRBV26 and TRBJ2-7; D is uncertain. This CDR3 is 13 amino acids long. Deletions cut 0 bases from V and 2 bases from J, with 5 bases between. The V gene's germline CDR1 is KGHPV and CDR2 FQNQEV (reference sequence). The CDR3 region is CASSLSGPYEQYF. CDR3 DNA (partial): TGTGCCAGCAGTCTGTCAGGGCCCTATGAACAGTAC.

In the case of this clone: Gene names follow the mouse nomenclature. The read comes to an end 1 residue before the CDR3 does, leaving the germline J gene to fill in the end. This chain joins TRBV4 and TRBJ2-4; no firm D call. With 3 bases removed from V and 0 bases from J, the gap between germline ends came to 7 bases. Germline V gene sequence: CDR1 LGHDT, CDR2 YNNKQL (reference sequence). The length of the CDR3 is 14 residues. The CDR3 bases that were read are TGTGCCAGCAGCTATAAGTCTAGTCAAAACACCTTGTAC. Translation gives CASSYKSSQNTLY. The whole CDR3 sequence reads CASSYKSSQNTLYF. Supplemented by reference TRBV4 and TRBJ2-4, the full variable domain reads ETAVFQTPNYHVTQVGNEVSFNCKQTLGHDTMYWYKQDSKKLLKIMFSYNNKQLIVNETVPRRFSPQSSDKAHLNLRIKSVEPEDSAVYLCASSYKSSQNTLYFGAGTRLSVL.

This clone ranks as hyperexpanded. Gene names follow the mouse nomenclature. The read comes to an end 1 residue before the CDR3 does, leaving the germline J gene to fill in the end. J is TRBJ2-7 and V is TRBV12-1; TRBD2 agrees at 8 bases. CDR1 is SGHSN and CDR2 is HYEKVE in the germline V gene. The CDR3 has 14 residues. The V gene end was trimmed by 0 bases and the J gene end by 7 bases; junction bases not matched to a gene: 7. The CDR3 here is CASSLGGGRREQYF. The CDR3 bases that were read are TGTGCCAGCTCTCTCGGGGGGGGGCGCCGAGAACAGTAC.

Of note for this clone: Gene labels here are mouse ones. The read gets to within 1 residue of the CDR3 end, and the germline J gene fills in the rest. This rearrangement joins TRBV15 to TRBJ1-4; D may be TRBD1 (5 bases). The ends were cut back, 5 bases at V and 3 bases at J, with 7 bases in the middle. Looked up from germline, CDR1 is SGHND and CDR2 is FRSKSL. The CDR3 extends over 13 amino acids. CDR3 DNA, as far as it was read: TGTGCCAGCAGTGGGGCAACCAACGAAAGATTATTT. Amino acids: CASSGATNERLF. The whole CDR3 sequence is CASSGATNERLFF.

As concerns this clone: The genes are named according to mouse. Read coverage stops 1 residue before the CDR3 terminus; the germline J gene supplies the remainder. V gene TRBV31 combines with J gene TRBJ2-2; 12 bases are a match to TRBD2. This CDR3 has 15 amino acids. The germline CDR1 and CDR2 sequences are GKSSPN and SITVG. V lost 3 bases to trimming and J lost 4 bases; unmatched junction nucleotides: 3. The part of the CDR3 DNA that was read is TGTGCCTGGAGGGACTGGGGGGGGGTCACCGGGCAGCTCTAC. This sequence encodes CAWRDWGGVTGQLY. The CDR3 as a whole reads CAWRDWGGVTGQLYF.

By sample fraction, this clone is large. These gene names are mouse names. With the read ending 1 residue before the CDR3 end, the germline J gene is used to fill in that end. V usage is TRBV1 and J usage is TRBJ1-6, with TRBD1 matching 9 bases. TRBJ1-6 is an ORF for which the function is uncertain. Germline trimming cut 0 bases from V and 7 bases from J; bases unmatched to any gene: 4. The CDR3 has 16 residues. Germline values: CDR1 NSQYPW, CDR2 LRSPGD (reference sequence). The CDR3 reads CTCSADYRGRNSPLYF. CDR3 DNA (partial): TGCACCTGCAGTGCAGATTACAGGGGGCGAAATTCGCCCCTCTAC.

Note on this clone: Germline and genes: mouse. The observed sequence ends 1 residue before the CDR3 terminus, with the missing tail filled in from the germline J gene. The V gene is TRBV26, the J gene TRBJ1-1; TRBD1 might be the D (6 bases). The CDR3 loop spans 14 amino acids. CDR1 and CDR2 (germline): KGHPV, FQNQEV (reference sequence). V was clipped by 4 bases and J by 0 bases, with 9 bases between them. The CDR3 reads CASSPGHTNTEVFF. The DNA read from the CDR3 is TGTGCCAGCAGTCCGGGACATACAAACACAGAAGTCTTC.

Comments on this clone: The genes are named according to mouse. The read finishes 1 residue shy of the CDR3 end, and the germline J gene is used to complete it. The chain recombines TRBV26 with TRBJ1-2, with 9 positions matching TRBD1. This CDR3 has 14 amino acids. J was trimmed by 0 bases and V by 4 bases; bases with no gene match: 0. Germline values: CDR1 KGHPV, CDR2 FQNQEV (reference sequence). The CDR3 DNA, read in part, is TGTGCCAGCAGTCGACAGGGGGCAAACTCCGACTACACC. Protein sequence: CASSRQGANSDYT. The full CDR3 protein is CASSRQGANSDYTF.

Only a few counts were recorded for this clone. Germline and genes: mouse. From the germline J gene comes the end of the CDR3, since the read stops 1 residue before it. This chain joins TRBV3 and TRBJ1-3; D call uncertain. Trimming took 0 bases from V and 0 from J, leaving 6 bases between them. The CDR3 runs to 15 residues. Germline V gene lookup returns CDR1 SNHLY and CDR2 FYNGKV (reference sequence). CDR3 DNA (partial): TGTGCCAGCAGCTTAGCGCCAAATTCTGGAAATACGCTCTAT. Protein: CASSLAPNSGNTLY. From start to end, the CDR3 is CASSLAPNSGNTLYF.

As regards this clone: The gene symbols are mouse symbols. The CDR3 end lies 1 residue beyond the end of the read and is filled in from the germline J gene. The chain links TRBV13-2 to TRBJ1-5, with D perhaps TRBD1 (6 bases). This CDR3 has 12 amino acids. Trimming left V 5 bases short and J 4 bases short, with 7 bases between. CDR1 is NNHNN and CDR2 is SYGAGS in the germline V gene (reference sequence). The CDR3 loop reads CASGGQNQAPLF. The sequenced part of the CDR3 DNA is TGTGCCAGCGGGGGACAAAACCAGGCTCCGCTT.

For this clone: Gene names are mouse gene names. The CDR3 is cut off 1 residue early in the read; its end comes from the germline J gene. The chain recombines TRBV13-2 with TRBJ2-5; TRBD2 might be the D (6 bases). Per the germline V gene, CDR1 is NNHNN and CDR2 is SYGAGS (reference sequence). V dropped 5 bases and J dropped 2 bases, with 9 bases sitting between them. The CDR3 is 13 amino acids. The CDR3 loop reads CASGSWGQDTQYF. CDR3 DNA (partial): TGTGCCAGCGGAAGCTGGGGCCAAGACACCCAGTAC.

On this clone itself: The gene symbols are mouse symbols. The DNA ends 1 residue before the CDR3 does, and the rest of the CDR3 is filled in from the germline J gene. The chain carries TRBV4 and TRBJ1-4; D is uncertain. Germline CDR1 and CDR2: LGHDT and YNNKQL (reference sequence). There are 14 residues in the CDR3. Trimming stripped 4 bases from V and 0 bases from J, with 6 bases between. This CDR3 reads CASSSTISNERLFF. The sequenced part of the CDR3 DNA is TGTGCCAGCAGCTCGACAATTTCCAACGAAAGATTATTT. Complete variable domain (other parts from reference TRBV4 and TRBJ1-4): ETAVFQTPNYHVTQVGNEVSFNCKQTLGHDTMYWYKQDSKKLLKIMFSYNNKQLIVNETVPRRFSPQSSDKAHLNLRIKSVEPEDSAVYLCASSSTISNERLFFGHGTKLSVL.

This clone is termed large. Gene names and germline refer to mouse. The read falls 1 residue short of the CDR3 end, and the missing part is taken from the germline J gene. The chain employs TRBV16 and TRBJ2-7; 9 nucleotides agree with TRBD1. This CDR3 is 14 amino acids long. V trimming: 4 bases; J trimming: 4 bases; junction bases outside the gene matches: 5. Germline V gene lookup returns CDR1 SGHSA and CDR2 FRNQAP. CDR3 DNA (partial): TGTGCAAGCAGCTCAGAGGACAGGGGTTATGAACAGTAC. Amino acid sequence: CASSSEDRGYEQY. The whole CDR3 protein is CASSSEDRGYEQYF.

This clone was detected only a few times. Germline and genes here are mouse. The CDR3 DNA, read in part, is TGTGCCAGCAGCCGGACTGGGGGGGCGGCTGAGCAGTTC. It translates to CASSRTGGAAEQF. The whole CDR3 sequence is CASSRTGGAAEQFF. The V call is TRBV19, the J call TRBJ2-1; TRBD2 matches 13 bases. The read falls 1 residue short of the CDR3 end, and the missing part is taken from the germline J gene. This CDR3 region has 14 residues. Looked up from germline, CDR1 is FNHDT and CDR2 is SITEND (reference sequence). J was trimmed by 7 bases and V by 5 bases; bases with no gene match: 3.

This clone was picked up a small number of times. Gene names and germline refer to mouse. The read finishes 1 residue shy of the CDR3 end, and the germline J gene is used to complete it. This chain uses TRBV19 with TRBJ2-7; unclear D gene. V was shortened by 4 bases and J by 0 bases, with 8 bases between the two germline ends. Germline V gene sequence: CDR1 FNHDT, CDR2 SITEND (reference sequence). CDR3 length: 13 amino acids. The CDR3: CASSSGDSYEQYF. Incomplete CDR3 DNA: TGTGCCAGCAGTTCCGGGGACTCCTATGAACAGTAC. Using reference TRBV19 and TRBJ2-7 for the parts outside the CDR3, the full variable domain is GGIITQTPKFLIGQEGQKLTLKCQQNFNHDTMYWYRQDSGKGLRLIYYSITENDLQKGDLSEGYDASREKKSSFSLTVTSAQKNEMAVFLCASSSGDSYEQYFGPGTRLTVL.